Listed below are T cell receptor beta chains from one sample, sequenced in a study of cytomegalovirus exposure and HLA in healthy donors. Repertoires were generated with immunoSEQ multiplex PCR, while TCRdb's copy carries only in-frame clones and drops some. The sample yields some 150,000 clones, 65% to 80% seen once. Sequencing input: PBMCs. Receptor source: a man between 18 and 29 years old in good health and CMV-seronegative. Both conserved end residues are part of each CDR3. D genes are given only for firm matches. Expanded clones are given a class, and other clones once, few, many or no size at all.

CDR3 | DNA | D | size | J | V
CASSLRDRILRAFF | TGTGCCAGCAGCTTGCGGGACAGAATCCTTCGGGCTTTCTTT | TRBD1 | once | TRBJ1-1 | TRBV5-6
CASSLGHPKNTEAFF | TGCGCCAGCAGCTTGGGGCACCCGAAGAACACTGAAGCTTTCTTT | - | few | TRBJ1-1 | TRBV5-1
CASSIRGQGERQPQHF | TGTGCCAGTAGTATCAGGGGACAGGGAGAGAGGCAGCCCCAGCATTTT | TRBD1 | few | TRBJ1-5 | TRBV19
CASSPANSYEQYF | TGTGCCAGCAGCCCCGCGAACTCCTACGAGCAGTACTTC | - | - | TRBJ2-7 | TRBV13
CASSPPASGAYGYTF | TGTGCCAGCTCACCACCCGCCAGCGGGGCCTATGGCTACACCTTC | - | few | TRBJ1-2 | TRBV18
CATSRDPDKNNSPLHF | TGTGCCACCAGCAGAGATCCGGACAAAAATAATTCACCCCTCCACTTT | - | - | TRBJ1-6 | TRBV15
CASSRQVDTEAFF | TGTGCCAGTAGTCGACAGGTGGACACTGAAGCTTTCTTT | - | - | TRBJ1-1 | TRBV19
CASSLSTGDRKIYGYTF | TGCGCCAGCAGCCTATCAACGGGGGACAGGAAGATCTATGGCTACACCTTC | TRBD1 | - | TRBJ1-2 | TRBV5-1
CASSSQGTDTQYF | TGTGCCAGCAGCTCCCAGGGGACAGATACGCAGTATTTT | - | - | TRBJ2-3 | TRBV5-4
CASSLIDEQYF | TGTGCCAGCAGTCTAATAGACGAGCAGTACTTC | - | - | TRBJ2-7 | TRBV28
CASSVATGGTQYF | TGTGCCAGCAGCGTAGCTACGGGGGGCACGCAGTATTTT | - | few | TRBJ2-3 | TRBV9
CASSLDPGSNTGELFF | TGCGCCAGCAGCTTGGACCCGGGTTCGAACACCGGGGAGCTGTTTTTT | - | - | TRBJ2-2 | TRBV5-1
CASSQPGSTDTQYF | TGTGCCAGCAGCCAGCCGGGAAGCACAGATACGCAGTATTTT | - | - | TRBJ2-3 | TRBV7-9
CASSQDVEGATGELFF | TGCGCCAGCAGCCAAGATGTGGAGGGGGCCACCGGGGAGCTGTTTTTT | - | few | TRBJ2-2 | TRBV4-3
CASSLAYREGNQPQHF | TGTGCCAGCAGCTTAGCGTACAGGGAGGGGAATCAGCCCCAGCATTTT | - | - | TRBJ1-5 | TRBV7-8
CASSRHSEETQYF | TGCGCCAGCAGCCGCCACTCGGAGGAGACCCAGTACTTC | - | - | TRBJ2-5 | TRBV4-3
CASSFWAGNGYTF | TGTGCCAGCAGTTTTTGGGCGGGGAATGGCTACACCTTC | - | - | TRBJ1-2 | TRBV27
CASSPGQGRTGNTIYF | TGTGCCAGCAGCCCTGGACAGGGGAGGACTGGAAACACCATATATTTT | TRBD1 | - | TRBJ1-3 | TRBV7-6
CASSSTSGRSTDTQYF | TGTGCCAGCAGCTCGACTAGCGGGAGGAGCACAGATACGCAGTATTTT | TRBD2 | - | TRBJ2-3 | TRBV11-3
CSAAGSYEQYF | TGCAGTGCTGCCGGGTCCTACGAGCAGTACTTC | - | - | TRBJ2-7 | TRBV20-1
CASSFEEGTEAFF | TGTGCCAGCAGCTTCGAGGAGGGCACTGAAGCTTTCTTT | - | - | TRBJ1-1 | TRBV7-3
CASSLWRGRLAFF | TGTGCCAGCAGTCTTTGGAGGGGTCGGCTAGCTTTCTTT | - | - | TRBJ1-1 | TRBV6-5
CASSPDTDYYGYTF | TGTGCCAGCAGTCCGGACACGGATTACTATGGCTACACCTTC | - | - | TRBJ1-2 | TRBV27
CASSLGTGNYGYTF | TGTGCCAGCAGCTTGGGGACAGGGAATTATGGCTACACCTTC | TRBD1 | few | TRBJ1-2 | TRBV5-6
CASSWTGGEPFGGYTF | TGCGCCAGCAGCTGGACAGGGGGCGAACCCTTCGGTGGCTACACCTTC | TRBD1 | - | TRBJ1-2 | TRBV4-1
CASSITGGGSYEQYF | TGCGCCAGCAGCATCACAGGGGGCGGCTCCTACGAGCAGTACTTC | TRBD1 | - | TRBJ2-7 | TRBV4-1
CASSTPGQLSSEQFF | TGTGCCAGCAGCACACCGGGACAGCTTAGCTCTGAGCAGTTCTTC | TRBD1 | - | TRBJ2-1 | TRBV6-5
CAIRDRTGTNEAFF | TGTGCCATCAGGGACCGTACCGGGACAAATGAAGCTTTCTTT | - | - | TRBJ1-1 | TRBV10-3
CASSWGLTGYTF | TGTGCCAGTAGCTGGGGACTCACCGGCTACACCTTC | - | once | TRBJ1-2 | TRBV19
CASSPGVAGGEETQYF | TGTGCCAGCAGCCCCGGAGTAGCGGGGGGGGAAGAGACCCAGTACTTC | TRBD2 | - | TRBJ2-5 | TRBV9
CASSNADTSGRFF | TGTGCCAGCAGCAATGCGGACACCTCTGGCAGGTTCTTC | - | - | TRBJ2-1 | TRBV5-6
CASSGQGYTIYF | TGTGCCAGCAGTGGGCAGGGGTACACCATATATTTT | - | once | TRBJ1-3 | TRBV6-1
CASSYSSYNEQFF | TGTGCCAGCAGTTACAGCTCCTACAATGAGCAGTTCTTC | - | - | TRBJ2-1 | TRBV27
CASRSGGNEQYF | TGTGCCAGTAGGTCAGGGGGCAACGAGCAGTACTTC | TRBD1 | - | TRBJ2-7 | TRBV19
CASSLGTSGSYNEQFF | TGTGCCAGCAGCTTGGGGACTAGCGGTTCCTACAATGAGCAGTTCTTC | TRBD2 | - | TRBJ2-1 | TRBV7-6
CASSITGQGRSSGNTIYF | TGTGCCAGTAGTATCACCGGACAGGGTAGGAGCTCTGGAAACACCATATATTTT | TRBD1 | once | TRBJ1-3 | TRBV19
CASSLTQTGIAFF | TGTGCCAGCAGCTTGACCCAGACAGGGATCGCTTTCTTT | TRBD1 | - | TRBJ1-1 | TRBV5-5
CASSQVGSGDYEQYF | TGCGCCAGCAGCCAAGTTGGTAGCGGAGACTACGAGCAGTACTTC | - | - | TRBJ2-7 | TRBV4-3
CASSLVGRGEETQYF | TGTGCCAGCAGCTTGGTGGGCAGGGGGGAAGAGACCCAGTACTTC | - | - | TRBJ2-5 | TRBV5-4
CASSVGAGWGETQYF | TGTGCCAGCAGCGTAGGTGCAGGGTGGGGAGAGACCCAGTACTTC | - | few | TRBJ2-5 | TRBV9
CASKGQGDTGELFF | TGTGCCAGCAAAGGACAGGGGGACACCGGGGAGCTGTTTTTT | TRBD1 | - | TRBJ2-2 | TRBV6-5
CASSEGSFEWNQPQHF | TGTGCCAGCAGTGAAGGAAGTTTCGAGTGGAATCAGCCCCAGCATTTT | - | few | TRBJ1-5 | TRBV6-1
CASSQGFEGSGTEAFF | TGCGCCAGCAGCCAAGGTTTTGAGGGGAGCGGGACTGAAGCTTTCTTT | - | - | TRBJ1-1 | TRBV4-3
CASSKKGGLSYGYTF | TGTGCCAGCAGCAAAAAGGGGGGGCTGAGCTATGGCTACACCTTC | - | - | TRBJ1-2 | TRBV7-9